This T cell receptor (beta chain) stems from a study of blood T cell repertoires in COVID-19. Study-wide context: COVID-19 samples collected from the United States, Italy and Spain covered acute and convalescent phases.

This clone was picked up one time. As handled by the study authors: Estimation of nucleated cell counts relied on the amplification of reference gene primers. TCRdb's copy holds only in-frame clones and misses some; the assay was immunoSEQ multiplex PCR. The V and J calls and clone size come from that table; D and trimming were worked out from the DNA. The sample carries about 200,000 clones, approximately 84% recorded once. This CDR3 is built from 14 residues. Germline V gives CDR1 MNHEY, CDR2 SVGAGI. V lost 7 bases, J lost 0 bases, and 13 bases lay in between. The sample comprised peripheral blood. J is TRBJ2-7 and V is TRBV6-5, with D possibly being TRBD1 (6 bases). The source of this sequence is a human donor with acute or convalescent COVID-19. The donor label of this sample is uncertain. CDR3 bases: TGTGCCAGCAAGGACAGCTCTCTCTCCTACGAGCAGTACTTC. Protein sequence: CASKDSSLSYEQYF.